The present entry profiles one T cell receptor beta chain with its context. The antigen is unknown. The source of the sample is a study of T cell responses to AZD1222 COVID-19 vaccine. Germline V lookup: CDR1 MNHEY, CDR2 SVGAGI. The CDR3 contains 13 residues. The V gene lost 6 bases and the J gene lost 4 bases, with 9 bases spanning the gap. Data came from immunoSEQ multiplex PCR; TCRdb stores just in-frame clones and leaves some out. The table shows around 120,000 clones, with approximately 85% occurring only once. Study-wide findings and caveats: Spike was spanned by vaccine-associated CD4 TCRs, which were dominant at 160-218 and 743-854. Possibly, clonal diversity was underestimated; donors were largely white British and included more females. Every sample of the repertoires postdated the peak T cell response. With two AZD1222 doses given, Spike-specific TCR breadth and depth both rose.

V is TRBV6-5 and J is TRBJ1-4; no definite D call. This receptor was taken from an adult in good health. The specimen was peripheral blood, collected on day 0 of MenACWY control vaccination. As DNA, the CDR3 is TGTGCCAGCAGGGACGGGGATAATGAAAAACTGTTTTTT. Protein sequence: CASRDGDNEKLFF.